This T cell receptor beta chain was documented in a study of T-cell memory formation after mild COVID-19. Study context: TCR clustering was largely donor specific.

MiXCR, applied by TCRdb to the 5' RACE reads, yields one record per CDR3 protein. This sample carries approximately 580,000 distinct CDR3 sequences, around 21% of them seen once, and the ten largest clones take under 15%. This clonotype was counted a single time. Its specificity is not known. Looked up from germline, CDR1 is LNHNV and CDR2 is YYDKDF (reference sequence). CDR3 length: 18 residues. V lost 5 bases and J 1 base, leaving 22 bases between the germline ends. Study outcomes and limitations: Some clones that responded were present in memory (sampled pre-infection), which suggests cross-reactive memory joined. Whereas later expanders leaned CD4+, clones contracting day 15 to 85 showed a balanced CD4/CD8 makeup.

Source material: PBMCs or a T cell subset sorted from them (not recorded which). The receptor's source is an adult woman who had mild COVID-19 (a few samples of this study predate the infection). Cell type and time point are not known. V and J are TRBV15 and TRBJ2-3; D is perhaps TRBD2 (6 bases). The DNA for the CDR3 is TGTGCCACCAGCCGAAGCCGTTGGGGCGGGACTGGCACAGATACGCAGTATTTT. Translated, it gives CATSRSRWGGTGTDTQYF.